The source of this TCR beta chain is a study of cytomegalovirus exposure and HLA in healthy donors. PCR primers comprised 60 Vbeta and 13 Jbeta primers. The table came from immunoSEQ multiplex PCR; TCRdb's copy has only in-frame clones and leaves some out. The data hold approximately 290,000 clones, with about four fifths observed a single time. Germline-derived CDR1 and CDR2 are SGDLS and YYNGEE. V lost 3 bases and J lost 6; bases outside the gene matches: 5. The CDR3 runs to 15 residues. This chain links TRBV9 with TRBJ2-1; TRBD2 aligns across 11 bases. Sequenced material: PBMCs. The source is a girl aged 2 to 10 in good health and CMV-seronegative. This chain's CDR3 is CASSGGLADINEQFF. The CDR3 nucleotides are TGTGCCAGCAGCGGGGGACTAGCGGACATCAATGAGCAGTTCTTC.